One and the same sample provided the 15 T cell receptor beta chains below, sequenced in a study of immune characterization of retroperitoneal liposarcoma (dated by TCRdb to between 2018 and 2021). Library creation used PCR. Sequencing instrument: NextSeq 500. The public reads were reprocessed in TCRdb via fastp at Q25 and MiXCR, keeping in-frame beta chains. When rows share a CDR3 protein, they turn into one entry using the most common DNA and genes. The sample table shows around 10,000 distinct CDR3 sequences, and 25% to 35% are seen once. Together, the top ten hold about 8.2% of the sample. Sequenced input: tumor tissue. These TCRs come from a male donor with retroperitoneal liposarcoma.

CDR3: CASTSHTGESDTQYF. In DNA, the CDR3 is TGTGCCAGCACTTCCCATACGGGAGAGTCAGATACGCAGTATTTT. The V call is TRBV6-9, the J call TRBJ2-3, with D maybe TRBD2 (6 bases). Germline loops: CDR1 MNHGY, CDR2 SVAAGI. The CDR3 covers 15 residues. Trimming stripped 7 bases from V and 4 bases from J, with 18 bases between.

V gene TRBV11-2 combines with J gene TRBJ1-5; D is ambiguous. Trimming stripped 5 bases from V and 2 bases from J, with 10 bases between. Germline V CDR1 and CDR2: SGHAT, FQNNGV. The CDR3 is 14 amino acids. The CDR3 nucleotides read TGTGCCAGCAGCGCGGTAGGAGGCAATCAGCCCCAGCATTTT. It specifies CASSAVGGNQPQHF.

By share, this clonotype ranks as medium-sized (0.01 to 0.1%). V is TRBV6-1 and J is TRBJ2-3, with D unresolved. The V end was cut by 6 bases, the J end by 6 bases, with 7 bases between. The CDR3 length is 11 residues. Germline CDR1 and CDR2: MNHNS and SASEGT. CDR3 nucleotide sequence: TGTGCCAGCAGGAGGAGTGATACGCAGTATTTT. Translated: CASRRSDTQYF.

This chain joins TRBV4-1 and TRBJ2-1; D might be TRBD2 (5 bases). V lost 3 bases to trimming and J lost 10 bases, with 22 bases between them. Germline values: CDR1 MGHRA, CDR2 YSYEKL. The CDR3 consists of 16 residues. CDR3 nucleotide sequence: TGCGCCAGCAGCCAGAGCCGGACTTTTAGCTCCTACGAGCAGTTCTTC. It encodes CASSQSRTFSSYEQFF.

This clonotype was counted a few times. The V gene is TRBV7-8, the J gene TRBJ1-2; D is ambiguous. The V end lost 1 base, the J end lost 4 bases, and 7 bases lay between the germline ends. This CDR3 has 13 residues. Germline CDR1 reads SGHVS; CDR2 reads FQNEAQ. CDR3 in amino acids: CASSLGGSYGYTF. For the CDR3, the DNA is TGTGCCAGCAGCTTAGGGGGATCCTATGGCTACACCTTC.

The rearrangement joins TRBV12-5 to TRBJ2-1; no reliable D call. V shed 1 base and J shed 13 bases, with 17 bases lying between them. The germline V gene has CDR1 LGHNT and CDR2 FRNRAP. The CDR3 is 14 amino acids. The CDR3 protein is CASGLGTAQETQFF. The CDR3 coding sequence is TGTGCTAGTGGTTTGGGAACAGCTCAAGAGACCCAGTTCTTC. The full variable domain, with the rest looked up from reference TRBV12-5 and TRBJ2-1, is DARVTQTPRHKVTEMGQEVTMRCQPILGHNTVFWYRQTMMQGLELLAYFRNRAPLDDSGMPKDRFSAEMPDATLATLKIQPSEPRDSAVYFCASGLGTAQETQFFGPGTRLTVL.

By proportion, this clonotype is medium-sized. This chain connects TRBV11-3 to TRBJ2-5; D not certain. This CDR3 contains 16 residues. V was clipped by 5 bases and J by 3 bases, with 19 bases between them. Per the germline V gene, CDR1 is SGHNT and CDR2 is YENEEA. In DNA, the CDR3 is TGTGCCAGCAGCGCCCGGCCGCTTATGGGGAAAGAGACCCAGTACTTC. Protein product: CASSARPLMGKETQYF.

This clonotype is categorized as medium-sized. V and J are TRBV6-1 and TRBJ2-5; 12 bases agree with TRBD2. J was trimmed by 7 bases and V by 11 bases; bases with no gene match: 14. This CDR3 contains 15 residues. In germline, CDR1 is MNHNS, CDR2 SASEGT. The DNA of the CDR3 is TGTGCCGGAGCCCCGGGACTAGCGGGTGATGGGACCCAGTACTTC. As protein: CAGAPGLAGDGTQYF.

By frequency in the sample, this clonotype is medium-sized. This sequence joins TRBV6-1 and TRBJ2-1; D is possibly TRBD1 (5 bases). V shed 8 bases and J shed 10 bases, with 18 bases lying between them. The CDR3 runs to 13 residues. The germline CDR1 and CDR2 sequences are MNHNS and SASEGT. The DNA of the CDR3 is TGTGCCAGCTACAGGAACGGATACTACGAGCAGTTCTTC. Amino acids: CASYRNGYYEQFF.

This clonotype was seen just once. The chain recombines TRBV6-1 with TRBJ2-1; D remains unclear. Trimming took off 7 bases at V and 6 bases at J, with 13 bases between the two ends. The CDR3 extends over 13 amino acids. Germline V gene data show CDR1 as MNHNS and CDR2 as SASEGT. The DNA for the CDR3 is TGTGCCAGCACCCTACGACGCCCCAATGAGCAGTTCTTC. This sequence encodes CASTLRRPNEQFF.

This clonotype was recorded a few times. The J gene is TRBJ2-1, the V gene TRBV7-6; perhaps TRBD2 as D (6 bases). This CDR3 has 16 amino acids. The germline V gene encodes CDR1 SGHVS and CDR2 FNYEAQ. Trimming removed 5 bases at V and 10 bases at J, with 24 bases between. This CDR3 is CASSPRLGLHLYEQFF. CDR3 coding DNA: TGTGCCAGCAGCCCAAGACTGGGACTCCACTTATACGAGCAGTTCTTC.

The sample holds a few counts of this clonotype. The chain employs TRBV6-4 and TRBJ1-5; D is undetermined. The CDR3 has 14 amino acids. Germline V gene data show CDR1 as MRHNA and CDR2 as SNTAGT. V lost 5 bases and J lost 1, with 9 bases in between. CDR3: CASSLPLSNQPQHF. In DNA, the CDR3 is TGTGCCAGCAGTTTACCGTTAAGCAATCAGCCCCAGCATTTT.

The chain recombines TRBV7-2 with TRBJ2-4, with TRBD2 identical over 11 bases. With the DNA end fitting TRBJ2-7 better, the J assignment may be wrong. Germline CDR1 is SGHTA and CDR2 is FQGNSA. The length of the CDR3 is 15 residues. CDR3 loop: CASSFLAGGGGEQYF. CDR3 DNA sequence: TGTGCCAGCAGCTTCTTAGCGGGAGGGGGCGGCGAGCAGTACTTC.

The genes are TRBV7-3 and TRBJ2-1, with a tentative D call TRBD2 (5 bases). Trimming took 5 bases from V and 8 from J, leaving 25 bases between them. Germline-derived CDR1 and CDR2 are SGHTA and FQGTGA. The CDR3 sequence is 17 residues long. The CDR3 DNA follows: TGTGCCAGCAGCCCCCCCGGGGAAGGCGCCCCAAGGGATGAGCAGTTCTTC. Translating gives CASSPPGEGAPRDEQFF.

In this sample, this clonotype turned up many times. The chain's CDR3 is CASRSSGELFF. CDR3 sequence (DNA): TGTGCCAGCAGGAGTAGCGGGGAGCTGTTTTTT. The gene calls are TRBV12-3 or TRBV12-4 and TRBJ2-2; D gene uncertain. The CDR3 length is 11 residues. The germline V and J ends were trimmed by 6 bases and 7 bases, with 6 bases remaining between them.